These 7 T cell receptor beta chains were all obtained from the same sample, sequenced in a study of regulatory T cells in long-lasting Graves disease. The time point here: newly diagnosed GD, antithyroid drugs for less than 3 months. Scientists built the TCR library using RNA that was extracted from PBMCs. Assembly of TCR beta libraries relied on iRepertoire HTBI primers together with Arm-PCR of CDR3 regions. Using its own MiXCR run on the multiplex PCR reads, TCRdb lists one record per CDR3 protein. Of under 300,000 distinct CDR3 sequences in the sample, around 20% were seen once. The input for sequencing was peripheral blood mononuclear cells (PBMCs), taken at new diagnosis, from a patient treated with antithyroid drugs. The receptors derive from a female donor with Graves disease.

The table lists this clonotype with a few counts. The gene calls are TRBV7-2 and TRBJ2-3; the D call may be TRBD1 or TRBD2 (7 bases each). The ends were cut back, 4 bases at V and 7 bases at J, with 18 bases in the middle. The CDR3 runs to 15 residues. CDR1 SGHTA and CDR2 FQGNSA come from the germline V gene. The CDR3 reads CASSSGGAGSNTQYF. CDR3 DNA: TGTGCCAGCAGCTCAGGGGGGGCAGGGTCGAATACGCAGTATTTT. The full variable domain, with the rest looked up from reference TRBV7-2 and TRBJ2-3, is GAGVSQSPSNKVTEKGKDVELRCDPISGHTALYWYRQSLGQGLEFLIYFQGNSAPDKSGLPSDRFSAERTGGSVSTLTIQRTQQEDSAVYLCASSSGGAGSNTQYFGPGTRLTVL.

This clonotype has a count of ten or more. The V gene is TRBV19, the J gene TRBJ2-1; 11 bases are a match to TRBD2. The ends lost 4 bases at V and 12 bases at J; junction bases unmatched: 20. The CDR3 has 18 amino acids. Germline lookup yields CDR1 LNHDA and CDR2 SQIVND (reference sequence). CDR3 residues: CASSKGGLAGSGHRGQFF. As DNA, the CDR3 is TGTGCCAGTAGTAAGGGCGGACTAGCGGGTTCGGGTCACAGGGGGCAGTTCTTC.

This clonotype was recorded many times. J is TRBJ2-3 and V is TRBV19, with a tentative D call TRBD1 (6 bases). The germline V and J ends were trimmed by 9 bases and 1 base, with 14 bases remaining between them. CDR1 is LNHDA and CDR2 is SQIVND in the germline V gene (reference sequence). This CDR3 is 14 amino acids long. CDR3 bases: TGTGCCAGCGGGGAACAGGGCCGCACAGATACGCAGTATTTT. Translation: CASGEQGRTDTQYF.

This clonotype was seen at least ten times. The chain uses TRBV28 and TRBJ2-7, with TRBD2 as a possible D gene (6 bases). The germline V gene encodes CDR1 MDHEN and CDR2 SYDVKM. V lost 6 bases and J lost 3, with 18 bases in between. The CDR3 loop spans 15 amino acids. This CDR3 is CASRDSSERFYEQYF. CDR3 coding DNA: TGTGCCAGCAGAGACTCTAGCGAGAGATTCTACGAGCAGTACTTC.

This clonotype was seen at least ten times. The V call is TRBV10-3, the J call TRBJ1-5, with D maybe TRBD1 (6 bases). The CDR3 length is 15 residues. Trimming pared 5 bases from V and 7 bases from J, leaving 18 bases between. The germline gives CDR1 ENHRY, CDR2 SYGVKD. CDR3 DNA sequence: TGTGCCATCAGTACCCAGCCCCGGACAGTGCAGCCCCAGCATTTT. It yields the protein CAISTQPRTVQPQHF.

There are many counts of this clonotype. The chain couples TRBV7-9 to TRBJ2-3; 8 nucleotides line up with TRBD1. The germline V gene has CDR1 SEHNR and CDR2 FQNEAQ (reference sequence). V shed 5 bases and J 2 bases; nucleotides not matched to a gene: 15. This CDR3 contains 18 residues. CDR3 nucleotides: TGTGCCAGCAGCCCTGACGGGACAGGAATTAGAACCACAGATACGCAGTATTTT. It yields the protein CASSPDGTGIRTTDTQYF.

The sample holds many counts of this clonotype. The chain links TRBV11-2 to TRBJ2-5; 12 bases fit TRBD1. The V gene end was trimmed by 5 bases and the J gene end by 2 bases; junction bases not matched to a gene: 6. This CDR3 has 16 residues. Germline values: CDR1 SGHAT, CDR2 FQNNGV. CDR3 sequence: CASSPRDRGQQETQYF. Written as DNA, the CDR3 is TGTGCCAGCAGCCCCCGGGACAGGGGGCAACAAGAGACCCAGTACTTC.